Only a few counts were recorded for the clone carrying this T cell receptor beta chain. CDR3 length: 15 residues. V lost 7 bases and J lost 3, with 14 bases in between. The germline CDR1 and CDR2 sequences are SGHRS and YFSETQ. This entry belongs to a study of human T cells and chemical hapten exposure. Regarding time point: patch test 3, about 24 weeks after DPC sensitization. As to treatment: therapeutic diphenylcyclopropenone sensitization with weekly scalp DPC. In the source study's methods: Counting gave a median of about 89,000 TCRs per sample, with values ranging from about 23,224 to 690,600. A single record per CDR3 protein comes from TCRdb applying MiXCR to the RACE reads. In this record, the V and J calls reflect TCRdb's handling and not the investigators' own analysis. Of some 52,000 distinct CDR3 sequences detected, approximately 9.9% appear once; the ten largest clones hold 16%.

J is TRBJ2-6 and V is TRBV5-1, with D possibly TRBD2 on 6 matching bases. This receptor was obtained from a woman between 40 and 55 years old with alopecia areata. Some clones in this sample may be carry-over from other donors' samples. The input for sequencing was whole blood, taken in connection with sensitization to the hapten diphenylcyclopropenone (DPC). The CDR3 loop is CASSPSRDGANVLTF. CDR3 sequence (DNA): TGCGCCAGCTCCCCATCGCGGGATGGGGCCAACGTCCTGACTTTC. Looking up the rest from reference TRBV5-1 and TRBJ2-6 gives the full variable domain: KAGVTQTPRYLIKTRGQQVTLSCSPISGHRSVSWYQQTPGQGLQFLFEYFSETQRNKGNFPGRFSGRQFSNSRSEMNVSTLELGDSALYLCASSPSRDGANVLTFGAGSRLTVL.